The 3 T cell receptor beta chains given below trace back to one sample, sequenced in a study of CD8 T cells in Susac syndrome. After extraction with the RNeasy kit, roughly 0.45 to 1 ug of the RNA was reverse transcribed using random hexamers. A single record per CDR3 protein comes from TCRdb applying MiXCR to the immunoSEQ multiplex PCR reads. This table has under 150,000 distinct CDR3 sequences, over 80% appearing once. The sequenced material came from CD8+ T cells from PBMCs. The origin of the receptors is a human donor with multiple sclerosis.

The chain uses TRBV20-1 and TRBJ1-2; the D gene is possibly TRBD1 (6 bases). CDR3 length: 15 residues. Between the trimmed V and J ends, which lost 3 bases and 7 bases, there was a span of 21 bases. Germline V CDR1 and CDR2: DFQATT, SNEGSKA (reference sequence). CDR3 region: CSAREGGGRLGGYTF. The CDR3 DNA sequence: TGCAGTGCTAGGGAGGGCGGGGGCCGCCTTGGTGGCTACACCTTC.

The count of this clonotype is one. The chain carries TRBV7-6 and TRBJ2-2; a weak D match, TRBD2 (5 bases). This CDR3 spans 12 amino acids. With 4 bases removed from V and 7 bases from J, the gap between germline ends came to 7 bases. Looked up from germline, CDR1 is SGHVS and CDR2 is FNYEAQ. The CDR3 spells CASSYAGGELFF. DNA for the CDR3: TGTGCCAGCAGCTATGCGGGCGGGGAGCTGTTTTTT.

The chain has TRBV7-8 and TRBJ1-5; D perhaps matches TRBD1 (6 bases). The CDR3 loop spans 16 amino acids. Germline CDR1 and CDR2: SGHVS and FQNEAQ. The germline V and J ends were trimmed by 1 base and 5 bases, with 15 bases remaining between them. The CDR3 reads CASSLGPKQGYQPQHF. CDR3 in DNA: TGTGCCAGCAGCTTAGGCCCAAAACAGGGTTATCAGCCCCAGCATTTT. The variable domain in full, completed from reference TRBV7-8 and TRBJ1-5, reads GAGVSQSPRYKVAKRGQDVALRCDPISGHVSLFWYQQALGQGPEFLTYFQNEAQLDKSGLPSDRFFAERPEGSVSTLKIQRTQQEDSAVYLCASSLGPKQGYQPQHFGDGTRLSIL.